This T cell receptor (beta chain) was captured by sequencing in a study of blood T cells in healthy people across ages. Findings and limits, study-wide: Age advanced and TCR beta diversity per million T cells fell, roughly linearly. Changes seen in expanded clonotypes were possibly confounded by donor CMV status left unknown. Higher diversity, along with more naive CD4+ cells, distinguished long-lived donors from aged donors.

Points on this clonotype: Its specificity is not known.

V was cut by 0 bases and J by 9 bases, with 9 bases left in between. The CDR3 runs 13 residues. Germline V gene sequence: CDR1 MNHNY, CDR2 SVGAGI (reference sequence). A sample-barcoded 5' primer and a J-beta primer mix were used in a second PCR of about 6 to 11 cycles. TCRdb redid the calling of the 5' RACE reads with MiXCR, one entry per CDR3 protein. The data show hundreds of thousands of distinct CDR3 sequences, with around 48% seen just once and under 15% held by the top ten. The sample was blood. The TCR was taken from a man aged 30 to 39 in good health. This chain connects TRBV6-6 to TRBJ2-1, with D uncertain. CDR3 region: CASSYSVWAEQFF. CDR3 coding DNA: TGTGCCAGCAGTTACTCAGTTTGGGCTGAGCAGTTCTTC.